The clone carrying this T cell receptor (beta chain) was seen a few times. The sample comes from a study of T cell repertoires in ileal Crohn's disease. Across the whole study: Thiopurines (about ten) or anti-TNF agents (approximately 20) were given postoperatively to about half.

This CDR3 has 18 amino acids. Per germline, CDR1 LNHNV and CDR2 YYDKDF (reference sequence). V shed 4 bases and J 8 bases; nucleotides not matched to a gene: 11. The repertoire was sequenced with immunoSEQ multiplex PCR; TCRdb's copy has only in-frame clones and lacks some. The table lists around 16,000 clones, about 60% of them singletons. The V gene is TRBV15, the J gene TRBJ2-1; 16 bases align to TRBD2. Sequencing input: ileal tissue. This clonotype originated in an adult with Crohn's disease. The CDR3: CATSMPGLAGGTLDEQFF. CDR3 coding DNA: TGTGCCACCAGCATGCCGGGACTAGCGGGAGGGACTTTAGATGAGCAGTTCTTC.